Below, one T cell receptor (beta chain) is given with its context. Between the trimmed V and J ends, which lost 3 bases and 2 bases, there was a span of 5 bases. Per germline, CDR1 MDHEN and CDR2 SYDVKM. The CDR3 has 14 residues. This sample is part of a study of cytomegalovirus exposure and HLA in healthy donors. On the study more broadly: The Caucasian-associated ancestry cluster held over 65% of some 420 genotyped donors.

With 60 Vbeta and 13 Jbeta primers, the PCR was carried out. Sequenced by immunoSEQ multiplex PCR; TCRdb stores in-frame clones only, minus some. The listing records over 120,000 clones. The TCR originated in a male donor in good health and CMV-seronegative. The specimen sequenced was PBMCs. The chain employs TRBV28 and TRBJ2-6, with TRBD2 as a possible D gene (5 bases). CDR3 nucleotides: TGTGCCAGCAGTTTCGGGGCTGGGGCCAACGTCCTGACTTTC. This sequence encodes CASSFGAGANVLTF.